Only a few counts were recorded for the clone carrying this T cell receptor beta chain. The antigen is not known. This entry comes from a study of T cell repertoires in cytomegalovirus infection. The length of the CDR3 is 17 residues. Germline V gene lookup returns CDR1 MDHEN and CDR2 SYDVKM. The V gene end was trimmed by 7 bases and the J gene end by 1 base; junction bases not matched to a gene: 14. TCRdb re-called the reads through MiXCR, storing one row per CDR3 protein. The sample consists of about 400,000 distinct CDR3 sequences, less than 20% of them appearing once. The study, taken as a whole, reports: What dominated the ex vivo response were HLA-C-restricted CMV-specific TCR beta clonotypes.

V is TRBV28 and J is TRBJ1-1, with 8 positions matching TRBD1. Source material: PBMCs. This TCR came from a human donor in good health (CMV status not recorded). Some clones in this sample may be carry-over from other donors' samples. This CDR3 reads CASTSWAGTGSNTEAFF. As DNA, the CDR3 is TGTGCCAGCACTTCATGGGCGGGGACAGGATCGAACACTGAAGCTTTCTTT.